This T cell receptor (beta chain) was captured in a study of CD8 T cells in ankylosing spondylitis. This clonotype was picked up many times. The CDR3 runs to 14 residues. Trimming took 0 bases from V and 4 from J; bases not matched to a gene: 3. Germline V gene data show CDR1 as SQVTM and CDR2 as ANQGSEA. TCRdb re-called the 5' RACE reads through MiXCR, storing one row per CDR3 protein. The sample carries about 100,000 distinct CDR3 sequences, roughly 10% recorded once. The chain couples TRBV29-1 to TRBJ2-3; 8 positions agree with TRBD1. The sequenced sample consisted of blood, either unsorted or a sorted T cell fraction (not recorded which). This receptor was taken from a male donor with ankylosing spondylitis or in good health (not recorded which). CDR3 sequence (DNA): TGCAGCGTTGAAGAGGCAGGGGGCGCAGATACGCAGTATTTT. As protein: CSVEEAGGADTQYF.